The entry that follows covers one TCR beta chain sequence. Methods used by the authors: It was from reference gene primer amplification that nucleated cell counts were estimated. Only in-frame clones appear in the TCRdb table, and some are missing; sequencing was by immunoSEQ multiplex PCR. The V and J calls and clone size come from that table; D and trimming were worked out from the DNA. The data show 130,000 to 150,000 clones, 65% to 90% seen once. This CDR3 region has 15 residues. Germline values: CDR1 MNHEY, CDR2 SVGAGI. V gave up 2 bases and J gave up 4 bases, with 14 bases separating them. The sample originates from a study of blood T cell repertoires in COVID-19. Study-level background: Donors in the United States, Italy and Spain gave samples during acute or convalescent COVID-19. From T cells, B-cell-depleted T cells, or PBMCs came the material, which was cDNA or gDNA.

V gene TRBV6-5 combines with J gene TRBJ1-2; D may be TRBD1 (5 bases). This sequence was found in a man aged 55 to 69 with active or convalescent COVID-19. Sequences were obtained from peripheral blood. For the CDR3, the DNA is TGTGCCAGCAGTTACGGAGGGACGCAAGGCTATGGCTACACCTTC. Translated: CASSYGGTQGYGYTF.